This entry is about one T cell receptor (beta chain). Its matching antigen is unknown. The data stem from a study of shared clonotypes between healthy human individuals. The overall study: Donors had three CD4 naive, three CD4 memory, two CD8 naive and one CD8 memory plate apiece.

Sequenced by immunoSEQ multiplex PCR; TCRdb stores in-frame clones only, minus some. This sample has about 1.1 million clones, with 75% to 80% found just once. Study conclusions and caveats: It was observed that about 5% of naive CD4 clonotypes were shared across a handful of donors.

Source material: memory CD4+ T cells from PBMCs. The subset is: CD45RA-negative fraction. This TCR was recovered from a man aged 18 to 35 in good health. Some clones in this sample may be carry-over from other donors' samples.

DNA of the CDR3: TGTGCCAGCAGCCCTCGGGTGAGGCTTGAGCAGTTCTTC. Amino acid sequence: CASSPRVRLEQFF. The rearrangement joins TRBV11-2 to TRBJ2-1; D is undetermined. Germline CDR1 SGHAT, CDR2 FQNNGV. CDR3 length: 13 residues. V lost 5 bases to trimming and J lost 9 bases, with 14 bases between them.